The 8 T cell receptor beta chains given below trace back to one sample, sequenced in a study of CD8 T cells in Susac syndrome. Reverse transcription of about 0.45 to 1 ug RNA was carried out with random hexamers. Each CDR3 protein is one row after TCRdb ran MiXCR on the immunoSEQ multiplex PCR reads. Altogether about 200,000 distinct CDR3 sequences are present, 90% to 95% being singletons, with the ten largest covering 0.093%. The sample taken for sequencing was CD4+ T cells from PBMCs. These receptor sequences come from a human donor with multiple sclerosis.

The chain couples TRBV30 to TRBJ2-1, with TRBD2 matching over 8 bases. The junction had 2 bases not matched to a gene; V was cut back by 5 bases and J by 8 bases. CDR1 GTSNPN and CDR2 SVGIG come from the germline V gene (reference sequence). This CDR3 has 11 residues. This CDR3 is CAWEREHEQFF. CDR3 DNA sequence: TGTGCCTGGGAGCGGGAGCATGAGCAGTTCTTC.

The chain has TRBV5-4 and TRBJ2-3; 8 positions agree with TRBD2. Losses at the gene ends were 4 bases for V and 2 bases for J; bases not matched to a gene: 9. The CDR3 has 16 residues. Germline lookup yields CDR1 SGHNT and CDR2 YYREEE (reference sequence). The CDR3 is CASSRRGGTYTDTQYF. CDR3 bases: TGTGCCAGCAGCCGCCGGGGGGGCACTTACACAGATACGCAGTATTTT.

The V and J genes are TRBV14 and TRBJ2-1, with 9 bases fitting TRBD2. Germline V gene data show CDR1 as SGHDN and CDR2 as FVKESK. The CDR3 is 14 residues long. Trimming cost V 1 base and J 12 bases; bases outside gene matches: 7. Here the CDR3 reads CASSQVSLGLAQFF. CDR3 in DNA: TGTGCCAGCAGCCAAGTCTCCTTGGGACTAGCGCAGTTCTTC.

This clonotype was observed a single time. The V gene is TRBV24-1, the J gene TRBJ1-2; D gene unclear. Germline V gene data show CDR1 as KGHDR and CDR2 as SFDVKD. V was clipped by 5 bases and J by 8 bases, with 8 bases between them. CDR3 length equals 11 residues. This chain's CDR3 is CATSGLGGYTF. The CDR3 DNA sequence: TGTGCCACCAGTGGCTTGGGGGGCTACACCTTC.

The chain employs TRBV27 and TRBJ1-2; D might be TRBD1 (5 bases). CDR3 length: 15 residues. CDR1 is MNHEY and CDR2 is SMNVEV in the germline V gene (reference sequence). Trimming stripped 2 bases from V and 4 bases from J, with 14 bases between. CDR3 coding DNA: TGTGCCAGCAGTTTAAACAGGAAGACCTTCTATGGCTACACCTTC. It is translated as CASSLNRKTFYGYTF.

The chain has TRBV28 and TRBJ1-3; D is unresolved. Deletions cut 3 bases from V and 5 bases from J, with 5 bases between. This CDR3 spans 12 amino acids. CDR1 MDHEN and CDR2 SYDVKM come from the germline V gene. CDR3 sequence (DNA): TGTGCCAGCAGTTTCTTCAGAAACACCATATATTTT. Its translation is CASSFFRNTIYF.

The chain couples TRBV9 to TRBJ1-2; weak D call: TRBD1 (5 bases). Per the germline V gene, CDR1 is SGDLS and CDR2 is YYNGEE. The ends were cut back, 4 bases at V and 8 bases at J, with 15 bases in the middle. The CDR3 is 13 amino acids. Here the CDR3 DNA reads TGTGCCAGCAGCAGGGACGGAGCACCAGGCTACACCTTC. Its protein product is CASSRDGAPGYTF.

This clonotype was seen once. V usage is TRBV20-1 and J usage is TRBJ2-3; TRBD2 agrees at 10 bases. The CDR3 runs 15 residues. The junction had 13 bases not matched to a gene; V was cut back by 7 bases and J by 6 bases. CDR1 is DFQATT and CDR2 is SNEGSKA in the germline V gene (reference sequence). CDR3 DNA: TGCAGTGTCGATGGCGAGCGGGGGGGCCCTGATACGCAGTATTTT. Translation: CSVDGERGGPDTQYF.